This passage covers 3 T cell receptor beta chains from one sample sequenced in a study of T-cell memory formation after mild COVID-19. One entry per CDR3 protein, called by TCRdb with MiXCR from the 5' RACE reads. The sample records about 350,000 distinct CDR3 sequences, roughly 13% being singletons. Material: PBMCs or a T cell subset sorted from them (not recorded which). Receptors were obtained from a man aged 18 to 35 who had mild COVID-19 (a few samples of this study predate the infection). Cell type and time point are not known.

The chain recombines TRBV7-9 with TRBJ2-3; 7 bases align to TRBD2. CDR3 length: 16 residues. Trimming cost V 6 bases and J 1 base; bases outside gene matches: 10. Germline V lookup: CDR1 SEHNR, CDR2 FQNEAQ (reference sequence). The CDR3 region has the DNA TGTGCCAGCAGACGTCAGGGCGGGAGCGGCACAGATACGCAGTATTTT. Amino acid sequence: CASRRQGGSGTDTQYF.

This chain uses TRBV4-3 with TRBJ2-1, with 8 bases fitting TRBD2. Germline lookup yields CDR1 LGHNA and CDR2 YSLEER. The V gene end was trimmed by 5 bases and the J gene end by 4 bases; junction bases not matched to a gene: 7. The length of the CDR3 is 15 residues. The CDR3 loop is CASSNGLADYNEQFF. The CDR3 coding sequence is TGCGCCAGCAGCAACGGACTAGCCGATTACAATGAGCAGTTCTTC.

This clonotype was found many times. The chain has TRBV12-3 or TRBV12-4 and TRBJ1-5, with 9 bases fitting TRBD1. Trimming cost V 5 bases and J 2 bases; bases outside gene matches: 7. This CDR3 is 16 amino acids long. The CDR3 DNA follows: TGTGCCAGCAGTCCACAGGGGGCAGGTCGCAATCAGCCCCAGCATTTT. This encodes CASSPQGAGRNQPQHF.